A single T cell receptor beta chain is shown here with its context. The antigen is undetermined. This record belongs to a study of cytomegalovirus exposure and HLA in healthy donors. Study context: Early released data had tens of millions of unique TCRs, all coming from HLA-typed donors.

Primers included in the PCR were 60 Vbeta and 13 Jbeta primers. TCRdb's table, derived via immunoSEQ multiplex PCR, lists solely in-frame clones and lacks some. This table holds some 150,000 clones, about 85% found once. With 4 bases removed from V and 2 bases from J, the gap between germline ends came to 13 bases. The CDR3 loop spans 15 amino acids. Germline CDR1 MNHNS, CDR2 SASEGT. Overall study results and limits: The study designated over 150 TCR beta chains cytomegalovirus-associated. Presence/absence analyses assumed roughly uniform sequencing depth across donors. CMV serostatus was the sole immune exposure information available.

The sequenced sample was PBMCs. This sequence joins TRBV6-1 and TRBJ2-3; the D gene is possibly TRBD2 (5 bases). The sequence came from a human donor in good health. The CDR3 region has the DNA TGTGCCAGCAGTGCGGTAGGACTCTTCACAGATACGCAGTATTTT. This sequence encodes CASSAVGLFTDTQYF.